The source of this T cell receptor beta chain is a study of PD-L1 blockade in urothelial cancer. Profiling relied on immunoSEQ multiplex PCR, and the TCRdb table lists in-frame clones only, not all of them. The repertoire holds about 72,000 clones, approximately 86% seen once, with just under 15% in the top ten. As to time point: pretreatment peripheral blood. This CDR3 is built from 14 residues. CDR1 and CDR2 (germline): MDHEN, SYDVKM. V lost 5 bases, J lost 4 bases, and 12 bases lay in between. The sequence came from a man aged 55 to 70 with urothelial cancer. Specimen: PBMCs, collected around atezolizumab (anti-PD-L1) treatment. This rearrangement joins TRBV28 to TRBJ1-5; TRBD1 is a possible D gene (6 bases). This CDR3 reads CASSTGGLNQPQHF. The CDR3 region has the DNA TGTGCCAGCAGTACCGGGGGGCTAAATCAGCCCCAGCATTTT.